Listed below are T cell receptor beta chains from one sample, sequenced in a study of shared clonotypes between healthy human individuals. Data came from immunoSEQ multiplex PCR; TCRdb stores just in-frame clones and leaves some out. This sample has some 2,000,000 clones, with over 85% found just once. Sequenced material: naive CD4+ T cells sorted from blood. The receptor set was obtained from a man between 18 and 29 years old in good health. CDR3s include the opening cysteine and the closing phenylalanine or tryptophan. D genes are given only for firm matches. Clone size is stated in some rows and not others, as once, few, many or a class when expanded.

D	V	J	size	CDR3	DNA
NA	TRBV18	TRBJ2-7	NA	CASSPPTTSYEQYF	TGTGCCAGCTCACCACCGACTACCTCCTACGAGCAGTACTTC
NA	TRBV7-9	TRBJ2-7	NA	CASSLQRSYEQYF	TGTGCCAGCAGCTTACAACGATCCTACGAGCAGTACTTC
TRBD1	TRBV5-1	TRBJ1-5	NA	CASSRDSNQPQHF	TGCGCCAGCAGCCGGGACAGTAATCAGCCCCAGCATTTT
NA	TRBV13	TRBJ2-7	NA	CASSPLGLLPSEQYF	TGTGCCAGCAGTCCTCTTGGGCTCCTCCCTAGCGAGCAGTACTTC
TRBD2	TRBV19	TRBJ2-7	NA	CASSGLAGGIYEQYF	TGTGCCAGTAGTGGGCTAGCGGGAGGTATCTACGAGCAGTACTTC
TRBD2	TRBV30	TRBJ2-4	NA	CAWSEAGGLGNIQYF	TGTGCCTGGAGCGAGGCGGGGGGGCTTGGAAACATTCAGTACTTC
TRBD1	TRBV19	TRBJ1-5	NA	CASSVKQGAGNQPQHF	TGTGCCAGTAGTGTAAAACAGGGGGCGGGCAATCAGCCCCAGCATTTT
TRBD1	TRBV6-5	TRBJ1-5	NA	CASSSDRDQPQHF	TGTGCCAGCAGTTCCGACAGGGATCAGCCCCAGCATTTT
NA	TRBV4-3	TRBJ2-2	once	CASSQDRLNGELFF	TGCGCCAGCAGCCAAGATCGGCTCAACGGGGAGCTGTTTTTT
NA	TRBV7-6	TRBJ1-3	NA	CASSLGTGSISGNTIYF	TGTGCCAGCAGCTTAGGGACGGGGTCCATCTCTGGAAACACCATATATTTT
TRBD1	TRBV5-1	TRBJ1-5	NA	CASSLEGGPQPQHF	TGCGCCAGCAGCTTGGAAGGGGGCCCCCAGCCCCAGCATTTT
TRBD1	TRBV30	TRBJ2-2	NA	CAWTRQGANTGELFF	TGTGCCTGGACCCGACAGGGGGCGAACACCGGGGAGCTGTTTTTT
TRBD1	TRBV6-5	TRBJ1-2	NA	CASSPGTGRHGYTF	TGTGCCAGCAGTCCCGGGACAGGCCGTCATGGCTACACCTTC
NA	TRBV7-9	TRBJ1-1	NA	CASSLAVGTEAFF	TGTGCCAGCAGCTTAGCGGTGGGGACTGAAGCTTTCTTT
NA	TRBV6-1	TRBJ2-5	NA	CASARERQETQYF	TGTGCCAGCGCCCGGGAGCGCCAAGAGACCCAGTACTTC
NA	TRBV6-6	TRBJ2-7	NA	CASSPVGTKSSYEQYF	TGTGCCAGCAGTCCCGTCGGTACCAAGAGCTCCTACGAGCAGTACTTC
NA	TRBV7-6	TRBJ2-2	NA	CASSTQGYNTGELFF	TGTGCCAGCAGCACTCAGGGATACAACACCGGGGAGCTGTTTTTT
NA	TRBV2	TRBJ1-2	NA	CASSVGTPYGYTF	TGTGCCAGCAGTGTCGGGACACCGTATGGCTACACCTTC
TRBD2	TRBV19	TRBJ2-7	NA	CASSISSGSPYEQYF	TGTGCCAGTAGTATTTCTAGCGGGAGTCCCTACGAGCAGTACTTC
NA	TRBV2	TRBJ1-2	few	CASSERAPLVNYGYTF	TGTGCCAGCAGTGAGAGAGCCCCTCTCGTGAACTATGGCTACACCTTC
NA	TRBV7-9	TRBJ1-3	NA	CASSLGTVRGNTIYF	TGTGCCAGCAGCTTAGGTACAGTGAGGGGAAACACCATATATTTT
TRBD2	TRBV12-5	TRBJ2-2	NA	CASGSPKREYTGELFF	TGTGCTAGTGGTTCGCCTAAGCGGGAGTACACCGGGGAGCTGTTTTTT
TRBD1	TRBV18	TRBJ2-7	NA	CASSPGQGRYEQYF	TGTGCCAGCTCACCCGGACAGGGGCGGTACGAGCAGTACTTC
NA	TRBV7-9	TRBJ1-2	NA	CASSRGDANYGYTF	TGTGCCAGCAGTCGGGGCGATGCTAACTATGGCTACACCTTC
NA	TRBV19	TRBJ2-7	NA	CASSGGIAASYEQYF	TGTGCCAGTAGTGGGGGTATAGCGGCCTCCTACGAGCAGTACTTC
TRBD2	TRBV9	TRBJ2-5	once	CASNEAGVKETQYF	TGTGCCAGCAACGAAGCGGGAGTCAAGGAGACCCAGTACTTC
NA	TRBV20-1	TRBJ2-7	NA	CSATPLDEQYF	TGCAGTGCTACTCCCTTGGACGAGCAGTACTTC
TRBD1	TRBV15	TRBJ1-4	NA	CATSLSLDRGFEKLFF	TGTGCCACCAGCTTGAGTCTGGACAGGGGTTTTGAAAAACTGTTTTTT
TRBD1	TRBV7-2	TRBJ1-6	NA	CASSPLTGTGVAYNSPLHF	TGTGCCAGCAGCCCACTAACCGGGACAGGGGTGGCCTATAATTCACCCCTCCACTTT
NA	TRBV28	TRBJ1-4	NA	CASSPSRGVSWVEKLFF	TGTGCCAGCAGTCCAAGCCGCGGGGTCAGTTGGGTTGAAAAACTGTTTTTT
NA	TRBV30	TRBJ2-2	NA	CAWSSMTPVGTGELFF	TGTGCCTGGAGTTCTATGACACCGGTTGGCACCGGGGAGCTGTTTTTT
NA	TRBV18	TRBJ1-5	NA	CASSRQDQPQHF	TGTGCCAGCTCACGTCAAGATCAGCCCCAGCATTTT
NA	TRBV6-1	TRBJ2-7	NA	CASSEGRTGNYEQYF	TGTGCCAGCAGTGAAGGTCGGACTGGGAACTACGAGCAGTACTTC
TRBD1	TRBV4-1	TRBJ1-5	NA	CASSPGQAGNQPQHF	TGCGCCAGCAGCCCTGGACAGGCAGGTAATCAGCCCCAGCATTTT
NA	TRBV7-6	TRBJ1-5	NA	CASSLFGNQPQHF	TGTGCCAGCAGCTTATTTGGGAATCAGCCCCAGCATTTT
NA	TRBV5-5	TRBJ1-5	NA	CASSENNQPQHF	TGTGCCAGCAGCGAAAACAATCAGCCCCAGCATTTT
NA	TRBV5-4	TRBJ2-5	NA	CASSPGRETQYF	TGTGCCAGCAGCCCGGGCCGAGAGACCCAGTACTTC
TRBD1	TRBV7-9	TRBJ1-3	NA	CASSSDRFIGNTIYF	TGTGCCAGCAGCTCGGACAGGTTCATTGGAAACACCATATATTTT
TRBD2	TRBV6-5	TRBJ2-7	NA	CASSVTSGDSYEQYF	TGTGCCAGCAGTGTAACTAGCGGGGATTCCTACGAGCAGTACTTC
NA	TRBV10-2	TRBJ1-1	NA	CASSSGLGNTEAFF	TGCGCCAGCAGTTCAGGATTGGGGAACACTGAAGCTTTCTTT
NA	TRBV7-2	TRBJ2-3	NA	CASSLGGDSTDTQYF	TGTGCCAGCAGCTTAGGGGGGGACAGCACAGATACGCAGTATTTT
NA	TRBV30	TRBJ2-3	NA	CAWSVGPF	TGTGCCTGGAGTGTGGGGCCCTTT